This passage covers 27 T cell receptor beta chains from one sample sequenced in a study of cytomegalovirus exposure and HLA in healthy donors. The PCR employed 60 Vbeta primers together with 13 Jbeta primers. The protocol was immunoSEQ multiplex PCR, while the TCRdb copy is restricted to in-frame clones and leaves out a portion. The sample has about 94,000 clones, roughly three quarters seen once. Sequencing was carried out using PBMCs. The receptors derive from a woman aged 40 to 50 in good health and CMV-seronegative.

This clone was observed a handful of times. The chain joins TRBV5-7 to TRBJ1-1, with D uncertain. TRBV5-7 is noted as an ORF with a role that remains uncertain. The CDR3 consists of 13 residues. Trimming shortened V by 4 bases and J by 1 base, and 8 bases separated the two germline ends. The CDR3 DNA reads TGTGCCAGCAGCCCCAGTGAGAACACTGAAGCTTTCTTT. Protein sequence: CASSPSENTEAFF.

This chain connects TRBV5-4 to TRBJ2-1; a weak D match, TRBD2 (6 bases). Germline-derived CDR1 and CDR2 are SGHNT and YYREEE (reference sequence). V dropped 0 bases and J dropped 5 bases, with 12 bases sitting between them. This CDR3 spans 15 amino acids. The DNA for the CDR3 is TGTGCCAGCAGCTTGGGGGGGGTCGGGGACAATGAGCAGTTCTTC. Protein sequence: CASSLGGVGDNEQFF. The full variable domain, its missing parts supplied by reference TRBV5-4 and TRBJ2-1, is ETGVTQSPTHLIKTRGQQVTLRCSSQSGHNTVSWYQQALGQGPQFIFQYYREEENGRGNFPPRFSGLQFPNYSSELNVNALELDDSALYLCASSLGGVGDNEQFFGPGTRLTVL.

This chain joins TRBV5-6 and TRBJ2-7, with D perhaps matching TRBD2 (5 bases). Germline V gene data show CDR1 as SGHDT and CDR2 as YYEEEE. This CDR3 contains 14 residues. The V and J ends lost 4 bases and 2 bases respectively, with 13 bases between them. Here the CDR3 reads CASSPPEAPYEQYF. CDR3 coding DNA: TGTGCCAGCAGCCCTCCGGAGGCCCCCTACGAGCAGTACTTC.

In this sample, this clone turned up once. The J gene is TRBJ2-3, the V gene TRBV10-3; 9 nucleotides line up with TRBD2. Germline CDR1 and CDR2: ENHRY and SYGVKD. CDR3 length equals 15 residues. After removal of 3 bases from V and 4 bases from J, the junction contained 5 bases not matched to a gene. The CDR3 coding sequence is TGTGCCATCAGTGATGTGGCGGGGGGGTCAGATACGCAGTATTTT. Residues: CAISDVAGGSDTQYF.

J is TRBJ2-5 and V is TRBV6-5, with 10 positions matching TRBD2. Germline loops: CDR1 MNHEY, CDR2 SVGAGI. The CDR3 has 16 amino acids. After removal of 0 bases from V and 2 bases from J, the junction contained 3 bases not matched to a gene. The CDR3 DNA is TGTGCCAGCAGTTACTCGATTAGCGGGGGGCAAGAGACCCAGTACTTC. It specifies CASSYSISGGQETQYF.

The rearrangement joins TRBV7-6 to TRBJ1-1; possibly TRBD1 for D (5 bases). The germline V gene encodes CDR1 SGHVS and CDR2 FNYEAQ. The CDR3 is made up of 13 amino acids. V gave up 5 bases and J gave up 5 bases, with 12 bases separating them. The CDR3 nucleotides are TGTGCCAGCAGCCGGGGGAGGGAGACTGAAGCTTTCTTT. Translation gives CASSRGRETEAFF.

The V call is TRBV6-1, the J call TRBJ2-7; no clear D gene. This CDR3 has 11 residues. Germline CDR1 reads MNHNS; CDR2 reads SASEGT. V was clipped by 6 bases and J by 3 bases, with 6 bases between them. The CDR3 region has the DNA TGTGCCAGCAGCCAGATCTACGAGCAGTACTTC. This encodes CASSQIYEQYF.

This clone was counted once. The CDR3 DNA follows: TGTGCCAGCAGGTCAGGGGGTATCTATGGCTACACCTTC. It specifies CASRSGGIYGYTF. The gene calls are TRBV28 and TRBJ1-2, with TRBD1 matching 7 bases. The CDR3 contains 13 residues. Germline CDR1 MDHEN, CDR2 SYDVKM. Losses at the gene ends were 6 bases for V and 4 bases for J; bases not matched to a gene: 5.

The chain joins TRBV7-9 to TRBJ1-2; D gene ambiguous. CDR3 length equals 14 residues. The V end lost 6 bases, the J end lost 0 bases, and 11 bases lay between the germline ends. CDR1 is SEHNR, CDR2 FQNEAQ, per germline (reference sequence). The chain's CDR3 is CASRGRTTNYGYTF. CDR3 sequence (DNA): TGTGCCAGCAGAGGAAGGACTACTAACTATGGCTACACCTTC.

The rearrangement joins TRBV5-4 to TRBJ2-5, with D possibly matching TRBD2 (5 bases). Between the trimmed V and J ends, which lost 9 bases and 2 bases, there was a span of 14 bases. CDR3 length: 13 amino acids. CDR1 is SGHNT, CDR2 YYREEE, per germline (reference sequence). CDR3 DNA sequence: TGTGCCACCTCAAGCGGCCGACAAGAGACCCAGTACTTC. It translates to CATSSGRQETQYF.

This chain links TRBV5-6 with TRBJ1-5; possible D gene TRBD1, 6 bases. V was clipped by 4 bases and J by 3 bases, with 14 bases between them. Germline V lookup: CDR1 SGHDT, CDR2 YYEEEE. This CDR3 has 15 residues. This chain's CDR3 is CASSRGGGLNQPQHF. The CDR3 coding sequence is TGTGCCAGCAGCCGAGGGGGGGGCCTCAATCAGCCCCAGCATTTT.

The V call is TRBV6-1, the J call TRBJ1-5, with no clear D. Looked up from germline, CDR1 is MNHNS and CDR2 is SASEGT. V was cut by 6 bases and J by 7 bases, with 19 bases left in between. The CDR3 is made up of 15 amino acids. The CDR3 DNA follows: TGTGCCAGCAGCGCTCAAGACGCGGAGGGACAGCCCCAGCATTTT. This translates into CASSAQDAEGQPQHF.

This chain links TRBV7-2 with TRBJ2-7, with 10 bases that match TRBD2. The CDR3 spans 14 residues. The J segment lost 4 bases and the V segment lost 3 bases, leaving 3 bases of the junction unmatched. Germline CDR1 reads SGHTA; CDR2 reads FQGNSA. CDR3 amino acids: CASSFSGGEYEQYF. DNA for the CDR3: TGTGCCAGCAGCTTCAGCGGGGGGGAGTACGAGCAGTACTTC.

On this clone itself: Likely a read error: the CDR3 ends without its conserved phenylalanine or tryptophan. The gene calls are TRBV30 and TRBJ1-6; D unresolved. CDR1 GTSNPN and CDR2 SVGIG come from the germline V gene (reference sequence). The CDR3 totals 14 residues. V lost 0 bases, J lost 4 bases, and 7 bases lay in between. The CDR3 nucleotides read TGTGCCTGGAGTGTGGCGGAATATAATTCACCCCTCCACTCT. Protein sequence: CAWSVAEYNSPLHS.

The J gene is TRBJ2-7, the V gene TRBV4-1, with D possibly being TRBD1 (5 bases). The CDR3 extends over 15 amino acids. Germline loops: CDR1 MGHRA, CDR2 YSYEKL. Trimming shortened V by 1 base and J by 1 base, and 11 bases separated the two germline ends. The CDR3 region is CASSQAQQDSYEQYF. CDR3 coding DNA: TGCGCCAGCAGCCAAGCACAACAGGATTCCTACGAGCAGTACTTC.

V usage is TRBV2 and J usage is TRBJ2-3; 10 bases align to TRBD1. Germline CDR1 SNHLY, CDR2 FYNNEI. V gave up 3 bases and J gave up 8 bases; unmatched junction bases: 8. This CDR3 comprises 15 residues. CDR3 amino acids: CASSELPGQGSTQYF. The CDR3 coding sequence is TGTGCCAGCAGTGAGCTCCCGGGACAGGGGAGTACGCAGTATTTT.

The chain recombines TRBV28 with TRBJ2-1; no clear D gene. The length of the CDR3 is 12 residues. V gave up 1 base and J gave up 10 bases, with 8 bases separating them. CDR1 is MDHEN and CDR2 is SYDVKM in the germline V gene. CDR3 DNA: TGTGCCAGCAGTTTATTGGCAACCGAGCAGTTCTTC. Its protein product is CASSLLATEQFF.

V is TRBV4-3 and J is TRBJ2-5; D might be TRBD1 (6 bases). The length of the CDR3 is 17 residues. Germline V gene lookup returns CDR1 LGHNA and CDR2 YSLEER. V was shortened by 0 bases and J by 1 base, with 15 bases between the two germline ends. The CDR3 DNA is TGCGCCAGCAGCCAAGATTTAGGGACATCCCCCCAAGAGACCCAGTACTTC. The encoded protein is CASSQDLGTSPQETQYF.

Points on this clone: Relative to the germline gene, one junction end is altered; a read error may explain this. V and J are TRBV6-6 and TRBJ1-5; 8 bases fit TRBD1. The CDR3 extends over 16 amino acids. Germline assignment: CDR1 MNHNY and CDR2 SVGAGI (reference sequence). CDR3 in amino acids: CASSHSGGAGNQPQHF. In DNA, the CDR3 is TGTGCCAGCAGTCACTCAGGGGGCGCGGGCAATCAGCCCCAGCATTTT.

The rearrangement links TRBV7-9 to TRBJ1-4, with TRBD1 matching 7 bases. After removal of 1 base from V and 2 bases from J, the junction contained 1 base not matched to a gene. This CDR3 has 15 residues. The germline V gene has CDR1 SEHNR and CDR2 FQNEAQ (reference sequence). The CDR3 reads CASSLGGQTNEKLFF. The CDR3 region has the DNA TGTGCCAGCAGCTTAGGGGGACAGACTAATGAAAAACTGTTTTTT. Combining the CDR3 with reference TRBV7-9 and TRBJ1-4 gives the whole variable domain DTGVSQNPRHKITKRGQNVTFRCDPISEHNRLYWYRQTLGQGPEFLTYFQNEAQLEKSRLLSDRFSAERPKGSFSTLEIQRTEQGDSAMYLCASSLGGQTNEKLFFGSGTQLSVL.

This chain joins TRBV2 and TRBJ2-5; 10 bases agree with TRBD2. With V trimmed by 7 bases and J by 4 bases, 9 bases remained unmatched. CDR3 length: 15 amino acids. CDR1 SNHLY and CDR2 FYNNEI come from the germline V gene. CDR3 region: CASTEPSGGLETQYF. CDR3 sequence (DNA): TGTGCCAGCACGGAACCTAGCGGGGGATTAGAGACCCAGTACTTC.

This clone was recorded only once. The chain joins TRBV5-3 to TRBJ1-2, with D possibly matching TRBD1 (6 bases). TRBV5-3 is flagged as an ORF with uncertain function. With 8 bases removed from V and 5 bases from J, the gap between germline ends came to 19 bases. CDR3 length: 14 amino acids. The CDR3 reads CARGELQGVYGYTF. The CDR3 region has the DNA TGTGCCAGGGGGGAACTACAGGGCGTTTATGGCTACACCTTC.

The CDR3 protein is CATSRGKQGFEAFF. Here the CDR3 DNA reads TGTGCCACCAGCAGAGGGAAACAGGGGTTTGAAGCTTTCTTT. The rearrangement joins TRBV15 to TRBJ1-1; 7 bases align to TRBD1. CDR3 length equals 14 residues. In germline, CDR1 is LNHNV, CDR2 YYDKDF (reference sequence). V shed 1 base, J shed 7 bases, and the junction held 6 bases outside the gene matches.

The chain carries TRBV6-1 and TRBJ1-6, with D maybe TRBD1 (6 bases). V lost 2 bases and J 7 bases, leaving 9 bases between the germline ends. The CDR3 extends over 14 amino acids. Germline CDR1 and CDR2: MNHNS and SASEGT. The CDR3 region is CASSELGGNSPLHF. DNA for the CDR3: TGTGCCAGCAGTGAATTAGGGGGAAATTCACCCCTCCACTTT.

This chain links TRBV28 with TRBJ1-6, with a tentative D call TRBD1 (6 bases). Trimming took off 7 bases at V and 3 bases at J, with 13 bases between the two ends. CDR1 MDHEN and CDR2 SYDVKM come from the germline V gene. The CDR3 loop spans 15 amino acids. The DNA for the CDR3 is TGTGCCAGCAAACAACAGGGCATCTATAATTCACCCCTCCACTTT. It encodes CASKQQGIYNSPLHF.

The V gene is TRBV30, the J gene TRBJ1-2; 9 positions agree with TRBD1. Germline V gene sequence: CDR1 GTSNPN, CDR2 SVGIG (reference sequence). The CDR3 is made up of 14 amino acids. Trimming removed 3 bases from V and 3 bases from J; junction bases left unmatched: 5. CDR3: CAWRRQGDYYGYTF. CDR3 nucleotides: TGTGCCTGGAGACGACAGGGGGACTACTATGGCTACACCTTC.

The chain recombines TRBV4-1 with TRBJ1-6; D is possibly TRBD1 (5 bases). Deletions cut 4 bases from V and 6 bases from J, with 16 bases between. CDR1 is MGHRA, CDR2 YSYEKL, per germline. The CDR3 extends over 16 amino acids. DNA for the CDR3: TGCGCCAGCAGCCCCCTTATCTTCGGGGGTAATTCACCCCTCCACTTT. It codes for CASSPLIFGGNSPLHF.